Below are 19 T cell receptor beta chains sequenced from a single sample in a study of cytomegalovirus exposure and HLA in healthy donors. PCR involved 60 Vbeta and 13 Jbeta primers. TCRdb keeps only in-frame clones here, not all; method: immunoSEQ multiplex PCR. Of 110,000 to 150,000 clones in the sample, about 74% were seen once. The source material was PBMCs. These receptors originate from a woman aged 35 to 49 in good health and CMV-seronegative.

The gene calls are TRBV30 and TRBJ2-7, with TRBD1 matching over 9 bases. V trimming: 6 bases; J trimming: 3 bases; junction bases outside the gene matches: 12. Germline values: CDR1 GTSNPN, CDR2 SVGIG (reference sequence). The CDR3 is 15 amino acids. The CDR3 sequence is CACTGTGFLVYEQYF. For the CDR3, the DNA is TGTGCCTGCACCGGGACAGGGTTCCTCGTCTACGAGCAGTACTTC.

The V gene is TRBV5-1, the J gene TRBJ1-2; TRBD1 matches 7 bases. The CDR3 covers 13 residues. Germline trimming cut 6 bases from V and 4 bases from J; bases unmatched to any gene: 6. Germline-derived CDR1 and CDR2 are SGHRS and YFSETQ. CDR3: CASTGGTAYGYTF. Here the CDR3 DNA reads TGCGCCAGCACGGGGGGGACAGCCTATGGCTACACCTTC.

The gene calls are TRBV2 and TRBJ2-5; D might be TRBD1 (5 bases). This CDR3 spans 14 amino acids. Germline V gives CDR1 SNHLY, CDR2 FYNNEI. Trimming pared 5 bases from V and 4 bases from J, leaving 14 bases between. CDR3 amino acids: CASSSQGPRETQYF. CDR3 DNA: TGTGCCAGCAGTTCCCAGGGTCCCCGAGAGACCCAGTACTTC.

This clone has only a few counts. The gene calls are TRBV6-1 and TRBJ2-1; TRBD2 matches 10 bases. The J segment lost 15 bases and the V segment lost 8 bases, leaving 10 bases of the junction unmatched. The CDR3 totals 12 residues. Per germline, CDR1 MNHNS and CDR2 SASEGT. The CDR3 nucleotides are TGTGCCAGCGGTATCCTAGCGGGAGCACCGTTCTTC. Amino acids: CASGILAGAPFF.

The chain links TRBV28 to TRBJ1-1; the match to TRBD1 covers 11 bases. There are 24 residues in the CDR3. The J segment lost 0 bases and the V segment lost 4 bases, leaving 28 bases of the junction unmatched. Germline assignment: CDR1 MDHEN and CDR2 SYDVKM. The CDR3 DNA sequence: TGTGCCAGCAGTTCCGCCTTTCCTTTCCCGGGACAGGGGGAACTTGGGGACATGAACACTGAAGCTTTCTTT. As protein: CASSSAFPFPGQGELGDMNTEAFF.

The count of this clone is one. CDR3 region: CAWMRTGVSGANVLTF. CDR3 coding DNA: TGTGCCTGGATGCGGACAGGGGTCTCTGGGGCCAACGTCCTGACTTTC. The V call is TRBV30, the J call TRBJ2-6, with 9 bases that match TRBD1. Per the germline V gene, CDR1 is GTSNPN and CDR2 is SVGIG (reference sequence). CDR3 size: 16 residues. With 4 bases clipped from V and 0 bases from J, the junction kept 4 bases outside the gene matches. The variable domain in full, completed from reference TRBV30 and TRBJ2-6, reads SQTIHQWPATLVQPVGSPLSLECTVEGTSNPNLYWYRQAAGRGLQLLFYSVGIGQISSEVPQNLSASRPQDRQFILSSKKLLLSDSGFYLCAWMRTGVSGANVLTFGAGSRLTVL.

The V call is TRBV4-1, the J call TRBJ1-5; unclear D gene. Trimming cost V 10 bases and J 2 bases, with 15 bases left between them. Germline CDR1 reads MGHRA; CDR2 reads YSYEKL. This CDR3 contains 14 residues. CDR3 in DNA: TGCGCCACCGAGACCCCGGGTGGCAATCAGCCCCAGCATTTT. Translated: CATETPGGNQPQHF.

This rearrangement joins TRBV16 to TRBJ2-7; 7 nucleotides line up with TRBD1. This CDR3 comprises 13 residues. Germline CDR1 is KGHSY and CDR2 is FQNENV. The J segment lost 3 bases and the V segment lost 4 bases, leaving 3 bases of the junction unmatched. CDR3: CASSPDRLYEQYF. CDR3 nucleotides: TGTGCCAGCAGCCCGGACAGGCTCTACGAGCAGTACTTC.

V usage is TRBV6-1 and J usage is TRBJ2-7; the match to TRBD1 covers 9 bases. The CDR3 length is 15 residues. V dropped 0 bases and J dropped 3; count of bases not matched to a gene: 3. CDR1 is MNHNS, CDR2 SASEGT, per germline. DNA of the CDR3: TGTGCCAGCAGTGAAGCCACGGGACAGGGCTACGAGCAGTACTTC. Protein sequence: CASSEATGQGYEQYF.

V gene TRBV10-1 combines with J gene TRBJ1-1; possible D gene TRBD1, 5 bases. V lost 10 bases and J lost 4, with 13 bases in between. The CDR3 consists of 12 residues. Germline V gives CDR1 WNHNN, CDR2 SYGVQD (reference sequence). CDR3 DNA sequence: TGCGCCACCTTTTCTCAGGGCACTGAAGCTTTCTTT. It codes for CATFSQGTEAFF.

This chain connects TRBV6-5 to TRBJ2-7; TRBD2 is a possible D gene (7 bases). The V gene's germline CDR1 is MNHEY and CDR2 SVGAGI. CDR3 length: 14 residues. Trimming pared 5 bases from V and 5 bases from J, leaving 16 bases between. Written as DNA, the CDR3 is TGTGCCAGCAGTAAACGAGAGGGGGGGGACGAGCAGTACTTC. Translation gives CASSKREGGDEQYF.

The J gene is TRBJ1-5, the V gene TRBV19, with D unclear. This CDR3 has 13 amino acids. Trimming removed 2 bases at V and 5 bases at J, with 7 bases between. Germline CDR1 is LNHDA and CDR2 is SQIVND (reference sequence). The CDR3 protein is CASSIFQDQPQHF. CDR3 DNA sequence: TGTGCCAGTAGTATATTTCAGGATCAGCCCCAGCATTTT.

V gene TRBV19 combines with J gene TRBJ2-1; 12 positions match TRBD1. J gave up 12 bases and V 6 bases, and 12 bases lay outside the gene matches. The germline V gene has CDR1 LNHDA and CDR2 SQIVND (reference sequence). The CDR3 has 15 residues. The CDR3 DNA reads TGTGCCAGTAGAAGGCGGGGACAGGGGGCCGGAGGGCAGTTCTTC. This encodes CASRRRGQGAGGQFF.

This sequence joins TRBV29-1 and TRBJ2-1, with 14 positions matching TRBD2. The CDR3 is made up of 15 amino acids. Germline V lookup: CDR1 SQVTM, CDR2 ANQGSEA. V dropped 6 bases and J dropped 4; count of bases not matched to a gene: 5. The CDR3 nucleotides are TGCAGCGTCTCCCGACTAGCGGGAGGGTACAATGAGCAGTTCTTC. It specifies CSVSRLAGGYNEQFF.

The V call is TRBV6-1, the J call TRBJ2-7; unclear D gene. Trimming removed 0 bases from V and 4 bases from J, with 13 bases in between. The CDR3 runs 15 residues. The germline CDR1 and CDR2 sequences are MNHNS and SASEGT. The CDR3 region is CASSEAPVEAYEQYF. DNA for the CDR3: TGTGCCAGCAGTGAAGCGCCGGTCGAAGCGTACGAGCAGTACTTC.

This chain joins TRBV11-2 and TRBJ1-5; TRBD1 might be the D (6 bases). Trimming shortened V by 2 bases and J by 5 bases, and 13 bases separated the two germline ends. CDR3 size: 15 residues. The germline V gene has CDR1 SGHAT and CDR2 FQNNGV. CDR3 nucleotide sequence: TGTGCCAGCAGCTTAAGCAGGGGAAGGGATCAGCCCCAGCATTTT. It encodes CASSLSRGRDQPQHF.

The chain links TRBV11-2 to TRBJ2-7; D unresolved. The CDR3 is 14 residues long. V lost 1 base to trimming and J lost 0 bases, with 7 bases between them. Germline CDR1 SGHAT, CDR2 FQNNGV. The CDR3 region is CASSLGPLSYEQYF. CDR3 in DNA: TGTGCCAGCAGCTTAGGGCCCCTCTCCTACGAGCAGTACTTC. The whole variable domain, remainder taken from reference TRBV11-2 and TRBJ2-7, is EAGVAQSPRYKIIEKRQSVAFWCNPISGHATLYWYQQILGQGPKLLIQFQNNGVVDDSQLPKDRFSAERLKGVDSTLKIQPAKLEDSAVYLCASSLGPLSYEQYFGPGTRLTVT.

The V gene is TRBV30, the J gene TRBJ1-3, with D possibly TRBD1 on 5 matching bases. The ends were cut back, 2 bases at V and 0 bases at J, with 8 bases in the middle. CDR3 length equals 14 residues. CDR1 and CDR2 (germline): GTSNPN, SVGIG (reference sequence). CDR3 sequence (DNA): TGTGCCTGGAGTCAGGGTACCTCTGGAAACACCATATATTTT. Its protein product is CAWSQGTSGNTIYF.

On this clone: At one of its ends the junction is not consistent with the germline gene, which may arise from a read error. The V call is TRBV7-9, the J call TRBJ1-2; possibly TRBD1 for D (6 bases). This CDR3 spans 17 amino acids. CDR1 and CDR2 (germline): SEHNR, FQNEAQ (reference sequence). CDR3 bases: TGTTCCAGCAGCCCACCCCATACAGGGAAGACTAACTATGGCTACACCTTC. Its protein product is CSSSPPHTGKTNYGYTF.